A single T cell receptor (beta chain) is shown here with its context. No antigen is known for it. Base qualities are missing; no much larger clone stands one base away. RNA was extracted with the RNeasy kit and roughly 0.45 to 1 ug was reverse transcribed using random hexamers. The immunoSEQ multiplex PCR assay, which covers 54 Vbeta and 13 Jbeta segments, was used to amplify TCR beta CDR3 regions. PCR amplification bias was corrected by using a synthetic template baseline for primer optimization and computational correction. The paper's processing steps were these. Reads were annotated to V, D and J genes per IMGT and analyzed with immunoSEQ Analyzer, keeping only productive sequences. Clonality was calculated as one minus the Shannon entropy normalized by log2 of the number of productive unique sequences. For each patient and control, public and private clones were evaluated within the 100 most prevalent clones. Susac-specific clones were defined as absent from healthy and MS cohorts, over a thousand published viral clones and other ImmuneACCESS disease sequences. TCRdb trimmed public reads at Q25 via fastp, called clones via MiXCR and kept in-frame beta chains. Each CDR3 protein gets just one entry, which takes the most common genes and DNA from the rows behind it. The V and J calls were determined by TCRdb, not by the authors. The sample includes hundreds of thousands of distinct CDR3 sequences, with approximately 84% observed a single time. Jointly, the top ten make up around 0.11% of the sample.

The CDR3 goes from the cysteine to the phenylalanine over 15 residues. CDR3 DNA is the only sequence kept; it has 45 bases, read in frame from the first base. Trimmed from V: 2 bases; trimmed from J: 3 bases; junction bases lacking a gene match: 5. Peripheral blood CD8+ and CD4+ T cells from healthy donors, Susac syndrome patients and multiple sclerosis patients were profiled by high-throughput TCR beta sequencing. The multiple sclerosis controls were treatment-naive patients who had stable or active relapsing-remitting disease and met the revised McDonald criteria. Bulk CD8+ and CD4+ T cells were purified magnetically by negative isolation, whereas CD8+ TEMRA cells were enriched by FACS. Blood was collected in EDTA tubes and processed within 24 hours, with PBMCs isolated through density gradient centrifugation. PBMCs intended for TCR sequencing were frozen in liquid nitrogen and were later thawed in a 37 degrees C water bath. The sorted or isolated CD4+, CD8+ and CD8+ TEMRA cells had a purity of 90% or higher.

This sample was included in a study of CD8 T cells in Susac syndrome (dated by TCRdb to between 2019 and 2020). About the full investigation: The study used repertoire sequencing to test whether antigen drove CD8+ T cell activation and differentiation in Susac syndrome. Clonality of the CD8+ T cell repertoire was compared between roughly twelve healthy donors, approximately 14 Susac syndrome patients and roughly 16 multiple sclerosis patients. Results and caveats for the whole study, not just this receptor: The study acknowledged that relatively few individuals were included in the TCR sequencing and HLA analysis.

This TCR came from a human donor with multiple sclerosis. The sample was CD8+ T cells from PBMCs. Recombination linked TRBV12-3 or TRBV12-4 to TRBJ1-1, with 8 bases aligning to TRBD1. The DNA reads TGTGCCAGCAGTTTACGGGACAGGAAAGACACTGAAGCTTTCTTT. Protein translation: CASSLRDRKDTEAFF.